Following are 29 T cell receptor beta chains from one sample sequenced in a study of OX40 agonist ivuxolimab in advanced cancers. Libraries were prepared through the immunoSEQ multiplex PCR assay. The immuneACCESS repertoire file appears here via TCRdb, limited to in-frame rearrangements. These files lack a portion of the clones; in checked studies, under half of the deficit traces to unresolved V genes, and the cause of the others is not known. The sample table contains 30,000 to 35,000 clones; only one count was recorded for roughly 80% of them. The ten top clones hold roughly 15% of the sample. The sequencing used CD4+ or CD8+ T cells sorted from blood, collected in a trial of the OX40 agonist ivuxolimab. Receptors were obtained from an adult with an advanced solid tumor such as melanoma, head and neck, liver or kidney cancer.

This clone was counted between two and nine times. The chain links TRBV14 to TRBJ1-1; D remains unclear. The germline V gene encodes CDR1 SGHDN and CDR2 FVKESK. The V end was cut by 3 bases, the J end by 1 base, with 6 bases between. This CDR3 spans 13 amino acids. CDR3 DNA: TGTGCCAGCAGCCAGCTCCAGAACACTGAAGCTTTCTTT. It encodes CASSQLQNTEAFF.

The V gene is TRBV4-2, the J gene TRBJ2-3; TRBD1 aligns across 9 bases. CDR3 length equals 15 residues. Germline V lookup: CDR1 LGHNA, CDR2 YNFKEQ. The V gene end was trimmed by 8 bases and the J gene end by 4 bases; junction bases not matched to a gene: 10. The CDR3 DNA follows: TGTGCCAGCGCCCCAGGGACAGGGAAATCAGATACGCAGTATTTT. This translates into CASAPGTGKSDTQYF.

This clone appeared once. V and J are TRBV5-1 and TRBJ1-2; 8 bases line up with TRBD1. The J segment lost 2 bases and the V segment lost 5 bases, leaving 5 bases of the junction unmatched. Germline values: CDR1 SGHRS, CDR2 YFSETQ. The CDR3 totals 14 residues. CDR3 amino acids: CASSSGTGNYGYTF. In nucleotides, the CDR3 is TGCGCCAGCAGTTCCGGGACAGGAAACTATGGCTACACCTTC.

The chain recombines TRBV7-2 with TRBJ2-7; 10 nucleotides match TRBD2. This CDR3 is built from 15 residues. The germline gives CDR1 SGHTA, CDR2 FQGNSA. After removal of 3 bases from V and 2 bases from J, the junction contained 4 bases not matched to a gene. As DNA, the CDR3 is TGTGCCAGCAGCTTCTCAGCGGGGGGGCCCTACGAGCAGTACTTC. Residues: CASSFSAGGPYEQYF.

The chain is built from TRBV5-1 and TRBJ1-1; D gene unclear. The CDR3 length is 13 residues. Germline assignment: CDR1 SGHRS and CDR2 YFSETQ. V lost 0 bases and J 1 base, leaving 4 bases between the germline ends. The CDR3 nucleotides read TGCGCCAGCAGCTTGGGGACGAACACTGAAGCTTTCTTT. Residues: CASSLGTNTEAFF.

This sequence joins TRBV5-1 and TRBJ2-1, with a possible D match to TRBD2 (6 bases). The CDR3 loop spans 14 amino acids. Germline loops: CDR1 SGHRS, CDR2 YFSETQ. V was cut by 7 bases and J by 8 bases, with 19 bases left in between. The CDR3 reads CASRRGGRGDEQFF. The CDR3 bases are TGCGCCAGCCGGAGGGGAGGTCGAGGCGATGAGCAGTTCTTC.

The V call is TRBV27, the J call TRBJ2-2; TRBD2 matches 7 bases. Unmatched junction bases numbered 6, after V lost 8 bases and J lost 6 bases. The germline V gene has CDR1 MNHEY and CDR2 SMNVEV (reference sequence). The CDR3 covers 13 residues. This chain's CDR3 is CASPKRGPGELFF. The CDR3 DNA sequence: TGTGCCAGCCCCAAGCGGGGCCCCGGGGAGCTGTTTTTT.

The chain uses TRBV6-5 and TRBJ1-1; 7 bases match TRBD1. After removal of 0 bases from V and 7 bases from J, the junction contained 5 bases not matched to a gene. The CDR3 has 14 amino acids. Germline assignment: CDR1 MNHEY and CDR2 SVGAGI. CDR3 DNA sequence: TGTGCCAGCAGTTACTCGGGACAGTCGGATGAAGCTTTCTTT. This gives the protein CASSYSGQSDEAFF.

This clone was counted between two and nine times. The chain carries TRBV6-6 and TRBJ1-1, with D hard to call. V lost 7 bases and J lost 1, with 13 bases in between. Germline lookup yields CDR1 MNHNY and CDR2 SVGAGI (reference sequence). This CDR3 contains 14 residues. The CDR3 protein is CASTEKGWNTEAFF. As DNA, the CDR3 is TGTGCCAGCACCGAGAAGGGCTGGAACACTGAAGCTTTCTTT.

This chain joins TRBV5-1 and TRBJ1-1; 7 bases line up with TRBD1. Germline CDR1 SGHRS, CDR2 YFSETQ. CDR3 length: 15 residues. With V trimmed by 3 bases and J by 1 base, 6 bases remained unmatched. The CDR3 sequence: CASSSRTGQNTEAFF. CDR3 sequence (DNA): TGCGCCAGCAGCTCGAGGACAGGACAGAACACTGAAGCTTTCTTT. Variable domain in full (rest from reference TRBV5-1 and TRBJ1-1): KAGVTQTPRYLIKTRGQQVTLSCSPISGHRSVSWYQQTPGQGLQFLFEYFSETQRNKGNFPGRFSGRQFSNSRSEMNVSTLELGDSALYLCASSSRTGQNTEAFFGQGTRLTVV.

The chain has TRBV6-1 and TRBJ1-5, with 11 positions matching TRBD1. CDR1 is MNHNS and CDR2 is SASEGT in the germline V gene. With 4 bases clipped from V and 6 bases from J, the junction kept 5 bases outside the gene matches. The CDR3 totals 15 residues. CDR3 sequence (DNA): TGTGCCAGCAGTGCCCGGGACAGGGGGTTTCAGCCCCAGCATTTT. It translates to CASSARDRGFQPQHF.

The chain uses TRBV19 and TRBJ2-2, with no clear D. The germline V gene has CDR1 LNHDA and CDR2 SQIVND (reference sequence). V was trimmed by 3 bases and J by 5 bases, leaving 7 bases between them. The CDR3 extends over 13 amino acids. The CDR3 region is CASSIEGTGELFF. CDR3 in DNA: TGTGCCAGTAGTATCGAAGGGACCGGGGAGCTGTTTTTT.

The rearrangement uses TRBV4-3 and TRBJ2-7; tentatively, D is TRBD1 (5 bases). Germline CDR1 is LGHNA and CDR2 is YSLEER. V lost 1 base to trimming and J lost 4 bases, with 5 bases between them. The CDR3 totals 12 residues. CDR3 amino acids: CASSQAGYEQYF. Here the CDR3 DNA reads TGCGCCAGCAGCCAAGCAGGGTACGAGCAGTACTTC.

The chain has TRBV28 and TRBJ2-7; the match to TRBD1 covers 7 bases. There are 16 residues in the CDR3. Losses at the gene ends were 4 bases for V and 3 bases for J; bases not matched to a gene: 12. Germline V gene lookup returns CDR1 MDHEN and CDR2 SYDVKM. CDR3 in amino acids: CASSSPRGTERYEQYF. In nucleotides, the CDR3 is TGTGCCAGCAGTTCCCCTCGTGGGACAGAGCGCTACGAGCAGTACTTC.

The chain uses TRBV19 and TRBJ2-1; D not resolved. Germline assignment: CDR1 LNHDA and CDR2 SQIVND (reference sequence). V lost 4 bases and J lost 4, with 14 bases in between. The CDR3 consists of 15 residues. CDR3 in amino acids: CASSKEELRYNEQFF. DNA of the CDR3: TGTGCCAGTAGTAAAGAGGAGTTACGTTACAATGAGCAGTTCTTC. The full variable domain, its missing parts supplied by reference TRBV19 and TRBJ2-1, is DGGITQSPKYLFRKEGQNVTLSCEQNLNHDAMYWYRQDPGQGLRLIYYSQIVNDFQKGDIAEGYSVSREKKESFPLTVTSAQKNPTAFYLCASSKEELRYNEQFFGPGTRLTVL.

The CDR3 DNA reads as TGTGCCAGCAGTCCGTCGATTCAGGGATATGGCTACACCTTC. It is translated as CASSPSIQGYGYTF. This chain joins TRBV28 and TRBJ1-2, with a possible D match to TRBD1 (5 bases). V lost 5 bases and J 5 bases, leaving 15 bases between the germline ends. Germline CDR1 MDHEN, CDR2 SYDVKM. This CDR3 spans 14 amino acids.

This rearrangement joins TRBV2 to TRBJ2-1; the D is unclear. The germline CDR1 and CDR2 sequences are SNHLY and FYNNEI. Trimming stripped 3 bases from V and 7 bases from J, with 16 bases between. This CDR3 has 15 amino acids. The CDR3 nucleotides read TGTGCCAGCAGTGACGAGCGCTTTGGGGTGAATGAGCAGTTCTTC. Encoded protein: CASSDERFGVNEQFF.

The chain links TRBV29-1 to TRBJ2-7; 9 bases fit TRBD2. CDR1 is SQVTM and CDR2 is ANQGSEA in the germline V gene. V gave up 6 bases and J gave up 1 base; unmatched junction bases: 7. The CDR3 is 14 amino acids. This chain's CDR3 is CSVADSGSSYEQYF. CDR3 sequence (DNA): TGCAGCGTAGCGGATAGCGGGAGTTCCTACGAGCAGTACTTC.

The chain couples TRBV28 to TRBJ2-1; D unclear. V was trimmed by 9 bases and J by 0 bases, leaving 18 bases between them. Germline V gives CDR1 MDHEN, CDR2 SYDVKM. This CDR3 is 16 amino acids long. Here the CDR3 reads CASKLGSSSSYNEQFF. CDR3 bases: TGTGCCAGTAAGTTGGGCTCCTCGAGCTCCTACAATGAGCAGTTCTTC.

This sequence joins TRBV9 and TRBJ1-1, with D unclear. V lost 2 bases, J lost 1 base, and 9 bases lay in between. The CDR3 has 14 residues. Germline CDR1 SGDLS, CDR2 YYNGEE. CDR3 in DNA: TGTGCCAGCAGCGTCGGCCCCGAGAACACTGAAGCTTTCTTT. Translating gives CASSVGPENTEAFF.

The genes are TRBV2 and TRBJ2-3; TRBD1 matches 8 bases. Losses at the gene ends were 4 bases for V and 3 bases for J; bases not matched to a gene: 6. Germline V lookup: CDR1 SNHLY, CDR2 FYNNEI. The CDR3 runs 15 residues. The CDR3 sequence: CASSADRGRTDTQYF. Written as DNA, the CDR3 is TGTGCCAGCAGTGCCGACAGGGGACGGACAGATACGCAGTATTTT.

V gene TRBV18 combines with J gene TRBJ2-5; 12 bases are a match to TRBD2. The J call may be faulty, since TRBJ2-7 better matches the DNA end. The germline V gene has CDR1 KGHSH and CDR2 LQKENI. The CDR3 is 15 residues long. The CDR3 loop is CASSPTSGSAYEQYF. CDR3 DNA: TGTGCCAGCTCCCCGACTAGCGGGAGCGCCTACGAGCAGTACTTC.

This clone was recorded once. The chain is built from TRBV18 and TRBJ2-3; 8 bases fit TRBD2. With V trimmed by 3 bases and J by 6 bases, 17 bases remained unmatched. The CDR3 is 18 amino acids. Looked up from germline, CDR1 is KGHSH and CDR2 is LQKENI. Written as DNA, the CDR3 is TGTGCCAGCTCACCGGGACTAGGGGCTGGGGACGACCGGGATACGCAGTATTTT. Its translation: CASSPGLGAGDDRDTQYF.

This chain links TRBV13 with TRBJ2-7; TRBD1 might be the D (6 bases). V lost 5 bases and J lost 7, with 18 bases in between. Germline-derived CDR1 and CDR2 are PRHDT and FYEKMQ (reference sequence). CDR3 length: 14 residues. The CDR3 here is CASSLRNRDGEQYF. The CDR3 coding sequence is TGTGCCAGCAGCCTCCGCAACAGGGATGGTGAGCAGTACTTC.

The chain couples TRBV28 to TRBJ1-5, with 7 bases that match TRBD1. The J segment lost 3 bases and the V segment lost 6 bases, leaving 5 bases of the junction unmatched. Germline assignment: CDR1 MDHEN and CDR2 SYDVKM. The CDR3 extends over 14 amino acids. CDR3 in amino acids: CASSVQGSNQPQHF. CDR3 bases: TGTGCCAGCAGCGTACAGGGGTCCAATCAGCCCCAGCATTTT.

CDR3 loop: CASSENSGRGYEQFF. The CDR3, as DNA: TGTGCCAGCAGTGAAAACAGCGGGAGAGGGTATGAGCAGTTCTTC. The genes are TRBV6-1 and TRBJ2-1; 8 bases map to TRBD2. CDR3 length: 15 amino acids. V lost 2 bases, J lost 8 bases, and 8 bases stayed unmatched. Looked up from germline, CDR1 is MNHNS and CDR2 is SASEGT.

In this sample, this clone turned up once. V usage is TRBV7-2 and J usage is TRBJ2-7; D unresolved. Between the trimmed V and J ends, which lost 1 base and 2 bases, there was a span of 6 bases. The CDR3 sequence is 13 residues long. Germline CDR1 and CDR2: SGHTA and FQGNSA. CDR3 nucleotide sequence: TGTGCCAGCAGCTTAGGGACGGCCTACGAGCAGTACTTC. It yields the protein CASSLGTAYEQYF.

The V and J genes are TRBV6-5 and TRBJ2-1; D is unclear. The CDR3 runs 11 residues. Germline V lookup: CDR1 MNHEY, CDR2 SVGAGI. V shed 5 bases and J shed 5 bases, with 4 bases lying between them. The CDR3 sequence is CASSVNNEQFF. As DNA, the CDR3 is TGTGCCAGCAGTGTCAACAATGAGCAGTTCTTC.

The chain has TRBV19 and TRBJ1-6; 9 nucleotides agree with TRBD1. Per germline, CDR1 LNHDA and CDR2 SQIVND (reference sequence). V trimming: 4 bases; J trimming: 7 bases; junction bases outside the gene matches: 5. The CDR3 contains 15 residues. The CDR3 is CASSTGTGSNSPLHF. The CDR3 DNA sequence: TGTGCCAGTAGTACGGGGACAGGGAGCAATTCACCCCTCCACTTT.